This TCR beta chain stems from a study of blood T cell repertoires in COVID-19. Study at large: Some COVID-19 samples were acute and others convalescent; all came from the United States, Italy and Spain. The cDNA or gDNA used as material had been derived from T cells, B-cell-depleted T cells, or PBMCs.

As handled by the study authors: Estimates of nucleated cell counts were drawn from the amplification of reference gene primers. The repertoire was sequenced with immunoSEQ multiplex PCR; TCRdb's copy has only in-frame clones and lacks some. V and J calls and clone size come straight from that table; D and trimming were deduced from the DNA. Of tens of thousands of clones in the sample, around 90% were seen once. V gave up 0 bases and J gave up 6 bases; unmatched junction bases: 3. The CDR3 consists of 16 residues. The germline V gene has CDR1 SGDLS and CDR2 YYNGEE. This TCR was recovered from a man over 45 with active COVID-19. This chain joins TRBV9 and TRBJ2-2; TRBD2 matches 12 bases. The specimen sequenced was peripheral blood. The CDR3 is CASSVGLAGVPGELFF. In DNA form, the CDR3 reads TGTGCCAGCAGCGTAGGACTAGCGGGAGTCCCCGGGGAGCTGTTTTTT.